At least ten counts were recorded for the clone carrying this T cell receptor beta chain. Antigen: not known. The data derive from a study of regulatory T cells in long-lasting Graves disease. Study-wide context: Antithyroid drugs had been given to newly diagnosed Graves' patients for under 3 months.

Library construction for TCR beta used iRepertoire HTBI primers and Arm-PCR of CDR3 regions. TCRdb passed the multiplex PCR reads through MiXCR, listing each CDR3 protein once. This sample has 300,000 to 400,000 distinct CDR3 sequences, with roughly 18% found just once. Notes on the study in general: Small numbers of samples may have cut accuracy. It was in persistent disease that TRBV28, TRBJ1-2 and TRBJ2-5 were favored.

The V and J ends lost 5 bases and 6 bases respectively, with 16 bases between them. The CDR3 totals 15 residues. In germline, CDR1 is MRHNA, CDR2 SNTAGT. Time point reported: newly diagnosed GD, antithyroid drugs for less than 3 months. The TCR library was made from RNA extracted from PBMCs. Patients of an endocrinology department in Xi'an, China, were included. The chain couples TRBV6-4 to TRBJ2-2, with D unresolved. The receptor was isolated from a female donor with Graves disease. The specimen was peripheral blood mononuclear cells (PBMCs), collected at new diagnosis, from a patient treated with antithyroid drugs. The CDR3 loop is CASSYHAPIPGELFF. Written as DNA, the CDR3 is TGTGCCAGCAGTTATCATGCCCCTATCCCCGGGGAGCTGTTTTTT.